The next 14 T cell receptor beta chains were all read from a single sample in a study of T cell responses to AZD1222 COVID-19 vaccine (dated by TCRdb to about 2021). Receptor amplification or capture employed the immunoSEQ multiplex PCR assay. TCRdb re-hosts the immuneACCESS table, in-frame sequences only. Its copies lack some clones; in the studies checked, an unresolved V gene accounts for under half of them, and the cause for the rest is not known. The sample profile shows approximately 92,000 clones; around nine tenths of them were found once. The top ten constitute under 3.5% of the sample. The time point label for this specimen denotes: baseline before first vaccination. Sequencing was performed on peripheral blood, taken on day 0 of AZD1222 vaccination. The receptors shown here come from an adult in good health.

The rearrangement links TRBV3-1 (or the pseudogene TRBV3-2) to TRBJ1-1, with D maybe TRBD1 (5 bases). This CDR3 has 15 amino acids. Between the trimmed V and J ends, which lost 0 bases and 4 bases, there was a span of 12 bases. CDR1 LGHDT and CDR2 YNNKEL come from the germline V gene (reference sequence). DNA for the CDR3: TGTGCCAGCAGCCAAGATAACAGGAAGGGCACTGAAGCTTTCTTT. As protein: CASSQDNRKGTEAFF.

The genes are TRBV7-9 and TRBJ2-3; the D is unclear. With 2 bases removed from V and 2 bases from J, the gap between germline ends came to 20 bases. Looked up from germline, CDR1 is SEHNR and CDR2 is FQNEAQ (reference sequence). This CDR3 contains 18 residues. For the CDR3, the DNA is TGTGCCAGCAGCTTAACCGGGCGCGCCATTCTGAACACAGATACGCAGTATTTT. This sequence encodes CASSLTGRAILNTDTQYF.

The chain has TRBV19 and TRBJ1-2; TRBD1 might be the D (6 bases). This CDR3 is built from 17 residues. V gave up 2 bases and J gave up 0 bases, with 16 bases separating them. Germline V gene lookup returns CDR1 LNHDA and CDR2 SQIVND (reference sequence). The DNA for the CDR3 is TGTGCCAGTAGTATACAGGGGACTGCTGCCCCTAACTATGGCTACACCTTC. It is translated as CASSIQGTAAPNYGYTF.

The rearrangement joins TRBV19 to TRBJ2-4; D call uncertain. The CDR3 runs 14 residues. Germline CDR1 is LNHDA and CDR2 is SQIVND (reference sequence). V dropped 3 bases and J dropped 14 bases, with 20 bases sitting between them. CDR3 loop: CASSIDVSRIYKYF. The CDR3 region has the DNA TGTGCCAGTAGTATCGACGTTTCGCGCATCTACAAGTACTTC.

V is TRBV5-4 and J is TRBJ2-6; a weak D match, TRBD2 (6 bases). There are 15 residues in the CDR3. Germline V CDR1 and CDR2: SGHNT, YYREEE (reference sequence). Trimming removed 5 bases at V and 2 bases at J, with 11 bases between. The CDR3 DNA is TGTGCCAGCAGACCGGCTAGCGCTGGGGCCAACGTCCTGACTTTC. Translating it yields CASRPASAGANVLTF.

The rearrangement joins TRBV6-5 to TRBJ2-6, with 7 bases fitting TRBD1. The CDR3 runs 15 residues. CDR1 is MNHEY and CDR2 is SVGAGI in the germline V gene. V was clipped by 6 bases and J by 2 bases; unmatched bases: 4. The CDR3 reads CASRTGHPGANVLTF. In DNA form, the CDR3 reads TGTGCCAGCAGGACAGGGCACCCTGGGGCCAACGTCCTGACTTTC.

In nucleotides, the CDR3 is TGTGCCAGCCGCCGGGGGGATGAGCAGTTCTTC. This sequence encodes CASRRGDEQFF. This rearrangement joins TRBV19 to TRBJ2-1; 7 nucleotides agree with TRBD2. V shed 9 bases and J 8 bases; nucleotides not matched to a gene: 4. This CDR3 is built from 11 residues. Germline CDR1 LNHDA, CDR2 SQIVND (reference sequence).

V gene TRBV24-1 combines with J gene TRBJ2-1; TRBD2 matches at 13 bases. Germline V lookup: CDR1 KGHDR, CDR2 SFDVKD. This CDR3 comprises 16 residues. V lost 3 bases and J lost 6; bases outside the gene matches: 4. The CDR3 loop reads CATSDGLAGALNEQFF. Written as DNA, the CDR3 is TGTGCCACCAGTGATGGACTAGCGGGAGCTCTCAATGAGCAGTTCTTC.

The count of this clone is one. The chain joins TRBV24-1 to TRBJ1-4, with D hard to call. V was trimmed by 2 bases and J by 10 bases, leaving 7 bases between them. Germline lookup yields CDR1 KGHDR and CDR2 SFDVKD. The CDR3 has 12 amino acids. Written as DNA, the CDR3 is TGTGCCACCAGTGATTGGCGGGGAAAACTGTTTTTT. This codes for CATSDWRGKLFF.

The genes are TRBV24-1 and TRBJ1-1, with D maybe TRBD1 (5 bases). Germline CDR1 and CDR2: KGHDR and SFDVKD. V lost 7 bases to trimming and J lost 5 bases, with 13 bases between them. This CDR3 region has 13 residues. CDR3 sequence (DNA): TGTGCCACCAGGGGGACGGTGGGGACTGAAGCTTTCTTT. Its protein is CATRGTVGTEAFF.

The CDR3 protein is CASSQAGLAVSYNEQFF. In nucleotides, the CDR3 is TGTGCCAGCAGCCAAGCTGGACTAGCGGTCTCCTACAATGAGCAGTTCTTC. This rearrangement joins TRBV14 to TRBJ2-1, with 10 bases lining up with TRBD2. The CDR3 totals 17 residues. In germline, CDR1 is SGHDN, CDR2 FVKESK. The V segment lost 1 base and the J segment 0 bases; nucleotides outside the gene matches: 3. Looking up the rest from reference TRBV14 and TRBJ2-1 gives the full variable domain: EAGVTQFPSHSVIEKGQTVTLRCDPISGHDNLYWYRRVMGKEIKFLLHFVKESKQDESGMPNNRFLAERTGGTYSTLKVQPAELEDSGVYFCASSQAGLAVSYNEQFFGPGTRLTVL.

The V call is TRBV27, the J call TRBJ1-1; tentatively, D is TRBD1 (5 bases). This CDR3 is 15 amino acids long. Trimming shortened V by 4 bases and J by 1 base, and 13 bases separated the two germline ends. CDR1 is MNHEY and CDR2 is SMNVEV in the germline V gene (reference sequence). CDR3 sequence reads: CASSSLGGGNTEAFF. CDR3 DNA sequence: TGTGCCAGCAGTTCCCTCGGGGGGGGGAACACTGAAGCTTTCTTT.

V usage is TRBV2 and J usage is TRBJ1-1, with TRBD1 as a possible D gene (5 bases). The CDR3 spans 13 residues. Germline V gives CDR1 SNHLY, CDR2 FYNNEI. V shed 3 bases and J shed 11 bases, with 16 bases lying between them. CDR3 protein: CASSDVGRPPAFF. CDR3 coding DNA: TGTGCCAGCAGTGATGTGGGACGCCCTCCGGCTTTCTTT.

The V and J genes are TRBV29-1 and TRBJ2-2; D may be TRBD2 (6 bases). Trimming removed 5 bases at V and 5 bases at J, with 12 bases between. The CDR3 is made up of 13 amino acids. In germline, CDR1 is SQVTM, CDR2 ANQGSEA. CDR3 coding DNA: TGCAGCGTTCGGGACTCCTATACCGGGGAGCTGTTTTTT. Protein: CSVRDSYTGELFF.